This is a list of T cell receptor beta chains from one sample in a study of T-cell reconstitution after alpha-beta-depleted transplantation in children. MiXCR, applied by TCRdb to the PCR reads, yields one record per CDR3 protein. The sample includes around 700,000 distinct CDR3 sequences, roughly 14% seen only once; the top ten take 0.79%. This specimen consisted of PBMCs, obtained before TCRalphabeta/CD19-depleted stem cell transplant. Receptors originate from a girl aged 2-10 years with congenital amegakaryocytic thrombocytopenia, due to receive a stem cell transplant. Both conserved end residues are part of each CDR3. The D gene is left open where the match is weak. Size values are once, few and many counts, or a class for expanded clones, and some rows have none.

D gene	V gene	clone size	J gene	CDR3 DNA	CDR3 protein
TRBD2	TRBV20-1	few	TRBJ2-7	TGCAGTGCTAGTGCCAGCGGGAGGCCCTACGAGCAGTACTTC	CSASASGRPYEQYF
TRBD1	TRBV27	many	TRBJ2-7	TGTGCCAGCAGTTTGTTTGGACAGGGAAGGCTCGAGCAGTACTTC	CASSLFGQGRLEQYF
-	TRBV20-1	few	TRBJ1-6	TGCAGTGCTATCCGGGGGGGGGTTTCACCCCTCCACTTT	CSAIRGGVSPLHF
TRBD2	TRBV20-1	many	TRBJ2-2	TGCAGTGCTCCGGGGGGTGCGACCGGGGAGCTGTTTTTT	CSAPGGATGELFF
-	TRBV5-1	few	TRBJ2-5	TGCGCCAGCAGACAGTCAGAGACCCAGTACTTC	CASRQSETQYF
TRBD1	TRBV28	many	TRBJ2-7	TGTGCCAGCACCGGGACAGGGGGATCCTACGAGCAGTACTTC	CASTGTGGSYEQYF
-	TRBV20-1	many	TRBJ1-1	TGCAGTGCTAGTACTCAGCAGAACACTGAAGCTTTCTTT	CSASTQQNTEAFF
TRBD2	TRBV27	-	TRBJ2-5	TGTGCCAGCAGAGTTATTCTAGCGGGGAAAGAGACCCAGTACTTC	CASRVILAGKETQYF
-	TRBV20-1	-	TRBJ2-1	TGCAGTGCTAGAGATCCCCCTGAGCAGTTCTTC	CSARDPPEQFF
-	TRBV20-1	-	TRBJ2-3	TGCAGTGCTAGATCTATGACCTCTCTCGGGACAGATACGCAGTATTTT	CSARSMTSLGTDTQYF
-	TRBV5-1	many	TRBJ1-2	TGCGCCAGCAGCTTGATAGTGGAGAGTGGCTACACCTTC	CASSLIVESGYTF
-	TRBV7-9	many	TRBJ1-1	TGTGCCAGCAGCTTAGTAATGAACACTGAAGCTTTCTTT	CASSLVMNTEAFF
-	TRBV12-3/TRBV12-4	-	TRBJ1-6	TGTGCCAGCAGTTTATTTCCAGCGTCGTATAATTCACCCCTCCACTTT	CASSLFPASYNSPLHF
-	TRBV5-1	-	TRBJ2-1	TGCGCCAGCAGCTTTAGGGGTCCCCAGGACCCCAATGAGCAGTTCTTC	CASSFRGPQDPNEQFF
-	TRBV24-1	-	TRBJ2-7	TGTGCCACCAGTGATCTGGGTGAGAACGAGCAGTACTTC	CATSDLGENEQYF
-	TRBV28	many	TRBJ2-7	TGTGCCAGCAGTTTGGCAGTCCCACACGAGCAGTACTTC	CASSLAVPHEQYF
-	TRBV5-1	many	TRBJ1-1	TGCGCCAGCAGCTTGGTGGGGGGCTGGACTGAAGCTTTCTTT	CASSLVGGWTEAFF
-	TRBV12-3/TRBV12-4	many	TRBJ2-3	TGTGCCAGCACCCAGATCAGCGATACGCAGTATTTT	CASTQISDTQYF
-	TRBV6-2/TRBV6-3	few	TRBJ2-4	TGTGCCAGCCGCTCAAACAGGGCAGACATTCAGTACTTC	CASRSNRADIQYF
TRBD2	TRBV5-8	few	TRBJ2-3	TGTGCCAGCAGCGCAAGGGCTAGCGGGAGTACAGATACGCAGTATTTT	CASSARASGSTDTQYF
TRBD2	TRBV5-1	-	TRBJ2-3	TGCGCCAGCAGCTTGGTACTAGCGGCCGGGACAGATACGCAGTATTTT	CASSLVLAAGTDTQYF
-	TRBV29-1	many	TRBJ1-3	TGCAGCGTTGAAGATCTTGACAGTCAAACTCGGGGAAACACCATATATTTT	CSVEDLDSQTRGNTIYF
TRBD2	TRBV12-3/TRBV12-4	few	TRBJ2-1	TGTGCCAGCATTACAAGCGGGAGTTTCTACAATGAGCAGTTCTTC	CASITSGSFYNEQFF
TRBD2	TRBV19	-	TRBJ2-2	TGTGCCAGTAGTATTCTGGCTCCTCTCAGCGGGAGGTATGCCGGGGAGCTGTTTTTT	CASSILAPLSGRYAGELFF
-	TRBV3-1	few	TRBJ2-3	TGTGCCAGCAGCCAAGTGATCACAGATACGCAGTATTTT	CASSQVITDTQYF
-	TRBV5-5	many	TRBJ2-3	TGTGCCAGCAGCCTGGAGTGGACTGCAGATACGCAGTATTTT	CASSLEWTADTQYF
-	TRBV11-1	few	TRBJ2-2	TGTGCCAGCAGCTCTCTACGGTTCCTGGGTGGCGGGTTGAACACCGGGGAGCTGTTTTTT	CASSSLRFLGGGLNTGELFF
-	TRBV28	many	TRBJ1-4	TGTGCCAGCAGCGAACAGGGAGGTAATGAAAAACTGTTTTTT	CASSEQGGNEKLFF
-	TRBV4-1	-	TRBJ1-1	TGCGCCAGCAGCCATGGTACCTCCGGGGCTTTCTTT	CASSHGTSGAFF
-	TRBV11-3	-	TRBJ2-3	TGTGCCAGCAGCTTAGTATATCGTGGGGCGCAGTATTTT	CASSLVYRGAQYF
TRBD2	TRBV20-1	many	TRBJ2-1	TGCAGTGCTAGAGATCAGACTAGCGGGAGATCCGATGAGCAGTTCTTC	CSARDQTSGRSDEQFF
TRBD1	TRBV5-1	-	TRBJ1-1	TGCGCCAGCAGCTTTACAGGGGTGACTGAAGCTTTCTTT	CASSFTGVTEAFF
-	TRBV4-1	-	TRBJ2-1	TGCGCCAGCAGCCAAATACAGGGTGAGCAGTTCTTC	CASSQIQGEQFF
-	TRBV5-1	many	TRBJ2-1	TGCGCCAGCAGCTTGGTAGCGAGCACCTACAATGAGCAGTTCTTC	CASSLVASTYNEQFF
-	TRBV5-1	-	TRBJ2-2	TGCGCCAGCAGCTTGGAATCGGGACTCTGGTCGGAGCTGTTTTTT	CASSLESGLWSELFF
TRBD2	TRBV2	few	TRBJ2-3	TGTGCCAGCAGTGACGAGGGGCCTCGACTAGCGGGAAAAACAGATACGCAGTATTTT	CASSDEGPRLAGKTDTQYF
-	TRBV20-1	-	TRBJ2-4	TGCAGTGCCAGAATCCCGGGGCGAAAATGGGGCAAAAACATTCAGTACTTC	CSARIPGRKWGKNIQYF
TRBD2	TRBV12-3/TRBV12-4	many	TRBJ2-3	TGTGCCAGCAGTCCTACTAGCGGCTACACAGATACGCAGTATTTT	CASSPTSGYTDTQYF
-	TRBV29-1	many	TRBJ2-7	TGCAGCGTTGAAATGGGGAGTACCTCCTACGAGCAGTACTTC	CSVEMGSTSYEQYF
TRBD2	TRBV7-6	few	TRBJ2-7	TGTGCCAGCAGCTTAGTCCCGAGGATAGCGGGAGGAGGCACCTACGAGCAGTACTTC	CASSLVPRIAGGGTYEQYF
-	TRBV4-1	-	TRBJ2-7	TGCGCCAGCAGCCAACTGCCGGTCCTCGGCGAGCAGTACTTC	CASSQLPVLGEQYF